This T cell receptor (beta chain) emerged from a study of blood T cell repertoires in COVID-19. Study summary: Both acute and convalescent COVID-19 samples were obtained from the United States, Italy and Spain. Nucleic acid was either cDNA or gDNA, and it came from T cells, B-cell-depleted T cells, or PBMCs.

Per the study methods: Scientists estimated how many nucleated cells there were by amplifying reference gene primers. Assay used: immunoSEQ multiplex PCR; TCRdb lists only in-frame clones, some missing. The V and J calls and clone size are taken from that table; D and trimming were inferred from the DNA. Of about 140,000 clones in the sample, about three quarters were seen once. Sequenced: peripheral blood. This TCR derives from a man in his forties or fifties with acute or convalescent COVID-19.

The CDR3 DNA follows: TGCGCCAGCAGCTTGGGGGAGTTACACACTGAAGCTTTCTTT. It codes for CASSLGELHTEAFF. V is TRBV5-1 and J is TRBJ1-1; D unclear. Trimming pared 0 bases from V and 3 bases from J, leaving 9 bases between. The CDR3 extends over 14 amino acids. From germline, CDR1 is SGHRS and CDR2 YFSETQ.